This T cell receptor beta chain was recorded in a study of shared clonotypes between healthy human individuals. Points from the study as a whole: Donor clonotype sharing was expected to depend on sequencing depth. Exclusively blood specimens were collected; tissue repertoires likely differ.

Original processing methods: There were no quality scores in the junction-only immunoSEQ sequences, so filtering differed. Here immunoSEQ multiplex PCR was the method, and the copy in TCRdb shows in-frame clones only, minus some. For V, J and clone size, that table is used; D and trimming come from the DNA. Altogether about 1.5 million clones are present, roughly 96% being singletons, with the ten largest covering approximately 1.1%. In germline, CDR1 is SSHAT, CDR2 FNYEAQ (reference sequence). The CDR3 extends over 19 amino acids. Concerning this clone itself: Antigen unknown. Sequence at one end of the junction differs from germline and may be a read error.

In the CD4+ fraction, cells were divided into CD45RA+ naive and CD45RA-negative memory subsets. The sample consisted of naive CD4+ T cells sorted from blood. Subset noted: CD45RA+ positively selected. This clonotype was sampled from a man aged 25-45 years in good health. This chain links TRBV7-7 with TRBJ2-7; 11 bases map to TRBD2. The CDR3 DNA follows: TGTGCTAGCAGCTACACCGCTGGGACTAGCGGCCCGTACTCCTACGAGCAGTACTTC. Translation: CASSYTAGTSGPYSYEQYF.